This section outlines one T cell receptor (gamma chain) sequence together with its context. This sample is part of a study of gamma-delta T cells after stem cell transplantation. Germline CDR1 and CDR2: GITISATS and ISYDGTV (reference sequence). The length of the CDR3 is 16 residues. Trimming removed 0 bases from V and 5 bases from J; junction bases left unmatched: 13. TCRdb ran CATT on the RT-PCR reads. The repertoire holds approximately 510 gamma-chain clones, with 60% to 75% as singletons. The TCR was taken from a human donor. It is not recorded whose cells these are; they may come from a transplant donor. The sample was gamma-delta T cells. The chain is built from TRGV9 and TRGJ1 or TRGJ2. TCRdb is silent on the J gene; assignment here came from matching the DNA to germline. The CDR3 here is CALWEVHNRRNYKKLF. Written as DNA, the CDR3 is TGTGCCTTGTGGGAGGTGCACAACCGGAGAAATTATAAGAAACTCTTT.